The sequence of this T cell receptor (beta chain) was determined in a study of OX40 agonist ivuxolimab in advanced cancers. For the study at large: The study enrolled dose-escalation patients with hepatocellular carcinoma, melanoma, renal cell or head and neck cancer.

The CDR3 extends over 14 amino acids. CDR1 and CDR2 (germline): MGHRA, YSYEKL. The V and J ends lost 3 bases and 0 bases respectively, with 8 bases between them. Concerning this clone: Antigen unknown.

Measured with immunoSEQ multiplex PCR; TCRdb has only the in-frame clones, and not every one. The sample yields just under 65,000 clones, 91% seen once. Study conclusions and caveats: Expanded clones were, on average, more numerous among CD8+ T cells than CD4+.

The sequencing used CD4+ or CD8+ T cells sorted from blood, collected in a trial of the OX40 agonist ivuxolimab. The clonotype originates from an adult with an advanced solid tumor such as melanoma, head and neck, liver or kidney cancer. The rearrangement links TRBV4-1 to TRBJ1-1, with D possibly being TRBD1 (5 bases). The CDR3 bases are TGCGCCAGCAGCCACGACAGATTGAACACTGAAGCTTTCTTT. It codes for CASSHDRLNTEAFF.